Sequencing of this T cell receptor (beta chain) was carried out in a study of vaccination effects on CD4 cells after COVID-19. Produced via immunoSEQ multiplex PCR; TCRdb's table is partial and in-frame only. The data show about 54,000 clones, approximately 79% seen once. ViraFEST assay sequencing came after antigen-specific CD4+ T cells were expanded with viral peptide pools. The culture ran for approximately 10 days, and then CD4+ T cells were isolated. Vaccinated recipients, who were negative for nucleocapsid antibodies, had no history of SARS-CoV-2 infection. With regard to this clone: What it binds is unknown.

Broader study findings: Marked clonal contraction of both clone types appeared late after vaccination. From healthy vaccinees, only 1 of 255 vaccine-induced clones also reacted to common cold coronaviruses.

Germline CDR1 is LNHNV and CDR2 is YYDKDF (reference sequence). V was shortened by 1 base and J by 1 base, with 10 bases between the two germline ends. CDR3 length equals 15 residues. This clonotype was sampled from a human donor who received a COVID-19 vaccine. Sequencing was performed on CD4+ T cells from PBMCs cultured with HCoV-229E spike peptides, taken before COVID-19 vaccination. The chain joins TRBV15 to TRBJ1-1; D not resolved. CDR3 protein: CATSRVIAGNTEAFF. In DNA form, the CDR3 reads TGTGCCACCAGCAGAGTGATAGCCGGGAACACTGAAGCTTTCTTT.